What follows are 5 T cell receptor beta chains derived from one specimen sequenced in a study of T cells in Graves' hyperthyroidism and ophthalmopathy. Amplification yielded TCR beta CDR3 regions, with RNA transcripts as the source. First-round RT-PCR of the TCR CDR3 relied on the HTBI primer set. TCRdb itself ran the multiplex PCR reads through MiXCR, one entry per CDR3 protein. Of about 700,000 distinct CDR3 sequences listed, approximately 14% are singletons. What was sequenced was blood. These receptors were collected from a woman between 18 and 30 years old with Graves' hyperthyroidism.

This clonotype was counted a few times. A single base separates this from a much larger clone, so it may be a read error. The DNA is left out, because the CDR3 cannot be placed on it with certainty; the CDR3 is given as TCRdb lists it. The rearrangement links TRBV20-1 to TRBJ2-1; the D call in the table, TRBD2, was not verified against the DNA. The length of the CDR3 is 15 amino acids, counting both ends. Looked up from germline, CDR1 is DFQATT and CDR2 is SNEGSKA (reference sequence). The CDR3 loop reads CSAGVAGGSYNEQLF.

This clonotype was found a few times. The V call is TRBV28, the J call TRBJ1-1; D gene uncertain. This CDR3 is 13 amino acids long. Per the germline V gene, CDR1 is MDHEN and CDR2 is SYDVKM. V shed 4 bases and J shed 10 bases, with 16 bases lying between them. In DNA form, the CDR3 reads TGTGCCAGCAGTTGGAGCACTGGGAACGGAGCTTTCTTT. Encoded protein: CASSWSTGNGAFF.

This clonotype was recorded a few times. CDR3 loop: CASSIPGTRTYEQYF. DNA of the CDR3: TGTGCCAGCAGCATCCCCGGGACTAGGACCTACGAGCAGTACTTC. The gene calls are TRBV7-8 and TRBJ2-7; 8 bases map to TRBD2. Per the germline V gene, CDR1 is SGHVS and CDR2 is FQNEAQ. This CDR3 spans 15 amino acids. V was clipped by 5 bases and J by 2 bases; unmatched bases: 8.

The chain joins TRBV19 to TRBJ1-5, with no clear D. Germline lookup yields CDR1 LNHDA and CDR2 SQIVND (reference sequence). Trimming removed 4 bases at V and 9 bases at J, with 13 bases between. CDR3 length: 13 amino acids. As DNA, the CDR3 is TGTGCCAGTAGTAGTGATGGGTCGATGCCCCAGCATTTT. It codes for CASSSDGSMPQHF.

This clonotype has a count of ten or more. The chain has TRBV18 and TRBJ2-5, with TRBD1 matching over 7 bases. This CDR3 comprises 16 residues. Germline assignment: CDR1 KGHSH and CDR2 LQKENI. After removal of 4 bases from V and 2 bases from J, the junction contained 10 bases not matched to a gene. The DNA for the CDR3 is TGTGCCAGCTCACACCAGGGACAGTGGGGACAAGAGACCCAGTACTTC. Its translation: CASSHQGQWGQETQYF.